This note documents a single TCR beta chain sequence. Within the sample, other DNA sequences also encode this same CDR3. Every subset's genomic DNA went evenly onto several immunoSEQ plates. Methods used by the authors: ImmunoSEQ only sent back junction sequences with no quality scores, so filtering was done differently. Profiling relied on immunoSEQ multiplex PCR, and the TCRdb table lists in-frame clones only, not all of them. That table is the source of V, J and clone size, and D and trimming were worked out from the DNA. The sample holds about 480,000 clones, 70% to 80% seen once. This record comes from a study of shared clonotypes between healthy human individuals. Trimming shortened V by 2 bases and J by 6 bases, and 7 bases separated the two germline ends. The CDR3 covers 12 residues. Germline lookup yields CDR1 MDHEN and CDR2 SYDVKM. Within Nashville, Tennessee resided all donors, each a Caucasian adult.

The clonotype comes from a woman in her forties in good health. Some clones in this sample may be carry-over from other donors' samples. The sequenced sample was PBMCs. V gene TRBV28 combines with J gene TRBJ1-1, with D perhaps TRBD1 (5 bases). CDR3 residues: CASSLRGAEAFF. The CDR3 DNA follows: TGTGCCAGCAGTTTAAGGGGCGCTGAAGCTTTCTTT.